These T cell receptor beta chains were read from a single sample in a study of blood T cells in healthy people across ages. One entry per CDR3 protein results from TCRdb running MiXCR on the 5' RACE reads. The repertoire consists of over 950,000 distinct CDR3 sequences, with roughly two fifths occurring once and the leading ten covering 10% to 15%. The specimen was blood. The receptor source for this set is a man aged 18 to 30 in good health. Each CDR3 is given with its conserved first and last residue. For some rows the clone size is stated as once, few or many, or as a class when expanded; others skip it.

cdr3_aa,v_call,j_call,clone_size
CASSLTGPYEKLFF,TRBV7-6,TRBJ1-4,NA
CASSQTGVAAYNSPLHF,TRBV4-1,TRBJ1-6,NA
CAISGQGQRETQYF,TRBV10-3,TRBJ2-5,NA
CVSSPPSSVRADTQYF,TRBV4-3,TRBJ2-3,NA
CASSQEGDTSTDTQYF,TRBV4-2,TRBJ2-3,NA
CASSLSRTVAKNIQYF,TRBV28,TRBJ2-4,NA
CASSYGVRFSEQFF,TRBV6-6,TRBJ2-1,NA
CASSRKASINEKLFF,TRBV7-9,TRBJ1-4,NA
CASSLSQGPQGRAFF,TRBV28,TRBJ1-1,NA
CASTPGRNTEAFF,TRBV6-1,TRBJ1-1,few
CSARAPGGAFYGYTF,TRBV20-1,TRBJ1-2,NA
CASSQPGSNQPQHF,TRBV4-2,TRBJ1-5,few
CASSYSGRGNTEAFF,TRBV6-6,TRBJ1-1,few
CSADRGTTDTQYF,TRBV20-1,TRBJ2-3,NA
CASSVAGGGISYNEQYF,TRBV9,TRBJ2-7,NA
CASSQGLTGGNTEAFF,TRBV4-3,TRBJ1-1,NA
CASSPGESNQPQHF,TRBV6-5,TRBJ1-5,NA
CASSFNIEPRHF,TRBV7-9,TRBJ1-5,NA
CSADKGGYGYTF,TRBV29-1,TRBJ1-2,NA
CASRQGTESGANVLTF,TRBV10-3,TRBJ2-6,many
CASSLGTSNEAFF,TRBV13,TRBJ1-1,NA
CASSYSGPGVPYGYTF,TRBV6-5,TRBJ1-2,NA
CASSEFDRIHEQFF,TRBV25-1,TRBJ2-1,few
CSARGAEINEQFF,TRBV20-1,TRBJ2-1,NA
CASRKQGDGSYEQYF,TRBV2,TRBJ2-7,NA
CASSRTKTCGLAGRDTQYF,TRBV14,TRBJ2-3,NA
CSAEGGVDYGYTF,TRBV29-1,TRBJ1-2,NA
CASSLGDGNTEAFF,TRBV5-1,TRBJ1-1,many
CSAREDVSGQGLTGELFF,TRBV20-1,TRBJ2-2,few
CSDRGQSTDTQYF,TRBV29-1,TRBJ2-3,many
CSAIDRLGSPLHF,TRBV20-1,TRBJ1-6,NA